Below, 14 T cell receptor beta chains from the same sample are listed, as sequenced in a study of beta chain features in type 1 diabetes. Their specific antigens are unknown. Study observations and caveats: Among all four CD4+ subsets, Type 1 diabetes patients had TCRB CDR3s that were moderately but significantly shorter.

Sequenced material consisted of expressed TCRB transcripts (all of the isolated RNA was reverse transcribed). Profiled with immunoSEQ multiplex PCR; TCRdb holds only in-frame clones, not every one. This sample carries about 700,000 clones, 10% to 15% of them seen once, and the ten largest clones take about 0.02%. The specimen sequenced was naive CD4+ T cells from blood. These receptors originate from a young man with type 1 diabetes.

J is TRBJ1-1 and V is TRBV11-2; D unresolved. The CDR3 is 14 amino acids. The germline gives CDR1 SGHAT, CDR2 FQNNGV. Between the trimmed V and J ends, which lost 0 bases and 3 bases, there was a span of 8 bases. CDR3 sequence: CASSLDPEYTEAFF. CDR3 DNA sequence: TGTGCCAGCAGCTTAGATCCAGAATACACTGAAGCTTTCTTT.

This clone was observed a handful of times. The gene calls are TRBV4-2 and TRBJ1-5, with D maybe TRBD1 (6 bases). Trimming pared 0 bases from V and 6 bases from J, leaving 12 bases between. Germline CDR1 is LGHNA and CDR2 is YNFKEQ. This CDR3 spans 15 amino acids. The CDR3 DNA follows: TGTGCCAGCAGCCAAGACGCTGGGGGCGCTCAGCCCCAGCATTTT. Amino acid sequence: CASSQDAGGAQPQHF.

This clone showed up just a few times. CDR3 nucleotide sequence: TGTGCCAGCAGCCAGACAGGGGTGAACACTGAAGCTTTCTTT. Protein: CASSQTGVNTEAFF. The gene calls are TRBV7-8 and TRBJ1-1, with TRBD1 matching over 8 bases. V lost 5 bases and J lost 0; bases outside the gene matches: 2. This CDR3 is built from 14 residues. Germline CDR1 SGHVS, CDR2 FQNEAQ.

The chain couples TRBV29-1 to TRBJ2-2; no clear D gene. Germline values: CDR1 SQVTM, CDR2 ANQGSEA. The CDR3 loop spans 14 amino acids. V was trimmed by 6 bases and J by 3 bases, leaving 14 bases between them. The CDR3 DNA sequence: TGCAGCGTAAAACACGACGACCACACCGGGGAGCTGTTTTTT. It yields the protein CSVKHDDHTGELFF.

This clone was counted between two and nine times. The rearrangement links TRBV28 to TRBJ2-7; 8 nucleotides match TRBD1. This CDR3 is built from 13 residues. Per germline, CDR1 MDHEN and CDR2 SYDVKM. V dropped 5 bases and J dropped 9; count of bases not matched to a gene: 9. The CDR3 loop reads CASSPGQDNGQYF. The CDR3 bases are TGTGCCAGCAGTCCGGGACAGGATAATGGGCAGTACTTC.

This sequence joins TRBV7-9 and TRBJ1-1, with 9 positions matching TRBD1. CDR3 size: 14 residues. Per the germline V gene, CDR1 is SEHNR and CDR2 is FQNEAQ (reference sequence). With V trimmed by 4 bases and J by 5 bases, 5 bases remained unmatched. The CDR3 spells CASSSTDRGTEAFF. In nucleotides, the CDR3 is TGTGCCAGCAGCTCCACGGACAGGGGTACTGAAGCTTTCTTT.

The J gene is TRBJ1-2, the V gene TRBV10-3; unclear D gene. CDR1 is ENHRY, CDR2 SYGVKD, per germline. The CDR3 length is 14 residues. The V and J ends lost 0 bases and 6 bases respectively, with 11 bases between them. The CDR3 reads CAISESKLADGYTF. The CDR3 DNA follows: TGTGCCATCAGTGAGTCTAAACTGGCCGATGGCTACACCTTC.

V gene TRBV7-9 combines with J gene TRBJ2-1, with TRBD2 as a possible D gene (6 bases). CDR3 length: 16 residues. V lost 6 bases, J lost 11 bases, and 26 bases lay in between. Germline V gene sequence: CDR1 SEHNR, CDR2 FQNEAQ (reference sequence). CDR3 bases: TGTGCCAGCAGACGCGAGGGACTCCTCGAAGTGGTCAAGCAGTTCTTC. Translating it yields CASRREGLLEVVKQFF.

This clone was counted between two and nine times. V usage is TRBV6-5 and J usage is TRBJ2-6; D may be TRBD1 (5 bases). The CDR3 extends over 16 amino acids. Trimming pared 4 bases from V and 3 bases from J, leaving 13 bases between. Germline V gene lookup returns CDR1 MNHEY and CDR2 SVGAGI. The CDR3 DNA is TGTGCCAGCAGTTTGAGGTGGGGCTTTGGGGCCAACGTCCTGACTTTC. It yields the protein CASSLRWGFGANVLTF.

This clone turned up a few times. The DNA for the CDR3 is TGTGCCAGCAGCTCAGTAGCGGGGGGACAAGAGACCCAGTACTTC. It encodes CASSSVAGGQETQYF. This chain uses TRBV5-4 with TRBJ2-5; 10 bases agree with TRBD2. V trimming: 3 bases; J trimming: 2 bases; junction bases outside the gene matches: 4. The CDR3 covers 15 residues. Germline CDR1 is SGHNT and CDR2 is YYREEE (reference sequence).

This sequence joins TRBV25-1 and TRBJ1-4; D is possibly TRBD1 (5 bases). Germline CDR1 and CDR2: MGHDK and SYGVNS. The CDR3 has 14 amino acids. The V end was cut by 6 bases, the J end by 7 bases, with 15 bases between. The CDR3 reads CASRAGTTGEKLFF. Written as DNA, the CDR3 is TGTGCCAGCAGAGCCGGGACTACGGGTGAAAAACTGTTTTTT. Full variable domain (rest looked up from reference TRBV25-1 and TRBJ1-4): EADIYQTPRYLVIGTGKKITLECSQTMGHDKMYWYQQDPGMELHLIHYSYGVNSTEKGDLSSESTVSRIRTEHFPLTLESARPSHTSQYLCASRAGTTGEKLFFGSGTQLSVL.

This chain uses TRBV9 with TRBJ2-7, with D unclear. V was trimmed by 3 bases and J by 0 bases, leaving 13 bases between them. The CDR3 has 15 amino acids. CDR1 SGDLS and CDR2 YYNGEE come from the germline V gene. The CDR3 loop reads CASSEFPSSSYEQYF. DNA for the CDR3: TGTGCCAGCAGCGAGTTTCCGTCCAGCTCCTACGAGCAGTACTTC.

The chain uses TRBV2 and TRBJ2-7; D may be TRBD1 (5 bases). Trimming cost V 2 bases and J 3 bases, with 11 bases left between them. Germline CDR1 and CDR2: SNHLY and FYNNEI. The CDR3 covers 14 residues. CDR3 coding DNA: TGTGCCAGCAGTGAAAGAACAGGAATCTACGAGCAGTACTTC. It is translated as CASSERTGIYEQYF.

This clone showed up just a few times. V gene TRBV11-2 combines with J gene TRBJ2-3; D is undetermined. Germline V gene data show CDR1 as SGHAT and CDR2 as FQNNGV. This CDR3 is 14 amino acids long. V shed 0 bases and J shed 3 bases, with 7 bases lying between them. The CDR3 coding sequence is TGTGCCAGCAGCTTAGACCGCGTTACAGATACGCAGTATTTT. It specifies CASSLDRVTDTQYF.